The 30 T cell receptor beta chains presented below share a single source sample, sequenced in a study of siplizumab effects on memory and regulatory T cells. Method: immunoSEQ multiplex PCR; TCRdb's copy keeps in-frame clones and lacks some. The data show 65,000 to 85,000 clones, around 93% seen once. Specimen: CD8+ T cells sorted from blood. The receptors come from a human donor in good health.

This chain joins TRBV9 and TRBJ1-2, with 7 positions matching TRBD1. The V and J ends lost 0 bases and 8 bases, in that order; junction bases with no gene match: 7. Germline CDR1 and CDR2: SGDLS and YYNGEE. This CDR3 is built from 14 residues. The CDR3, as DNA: TGTGCCAGCAGCGTAGCGGCAGGGGGTTACGGCTACACCTTC. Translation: CASSVAAGGYGYTF.

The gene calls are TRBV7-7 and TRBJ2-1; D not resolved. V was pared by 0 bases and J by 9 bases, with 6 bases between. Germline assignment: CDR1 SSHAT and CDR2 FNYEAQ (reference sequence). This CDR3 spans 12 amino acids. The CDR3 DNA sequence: TGTGCCAGCAGCTTAGCCGCCGGTGAGCAGTTCTTC. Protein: CASSLAAGEQFF.

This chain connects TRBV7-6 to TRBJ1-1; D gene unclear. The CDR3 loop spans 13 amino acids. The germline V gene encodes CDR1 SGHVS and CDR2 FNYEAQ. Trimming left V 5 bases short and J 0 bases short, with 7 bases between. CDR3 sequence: CASSPEMNTEAFF. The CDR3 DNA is TGTGCCAGCAGCCCCGAGATGAACACTGAAGCTTTCTTT.

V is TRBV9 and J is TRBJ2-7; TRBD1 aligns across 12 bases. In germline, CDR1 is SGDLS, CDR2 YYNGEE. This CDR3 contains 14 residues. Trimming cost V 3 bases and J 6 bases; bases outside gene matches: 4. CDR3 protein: CASSAGQGASEQYF. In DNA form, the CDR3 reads TGTGCCAGCAGCGCGGGACAGGGGGCGTCCGAGCAGTACTTC.

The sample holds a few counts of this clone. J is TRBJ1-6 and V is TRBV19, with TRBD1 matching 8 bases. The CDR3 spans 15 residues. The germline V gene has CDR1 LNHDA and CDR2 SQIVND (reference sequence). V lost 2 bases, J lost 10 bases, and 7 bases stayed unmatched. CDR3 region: CASSIPGQGSSPLHF. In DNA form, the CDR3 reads TGTGCCAGTAGTATACCTGGACAGGGCTCCTCACCCCTCCACTTT. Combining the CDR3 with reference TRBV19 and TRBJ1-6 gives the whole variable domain DGGITQSPKYLFRKEGQNVTLSCEQNLNHDAMYWYRQDPGQGLRLIYYSQIVNDFQKGDIAEGYSVSREKKESFPLTVTSAQKNPTAFYLCASSIPGQGSSPLHFGNGTRLTVT.

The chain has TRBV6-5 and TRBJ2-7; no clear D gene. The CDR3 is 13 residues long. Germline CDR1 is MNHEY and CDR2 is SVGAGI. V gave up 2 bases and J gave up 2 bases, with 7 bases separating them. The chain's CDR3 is CASSYGIPYEQYF. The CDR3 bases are TGTGCCAGCAGTTACGGGATACCCTACGAGCAGTACTTC.

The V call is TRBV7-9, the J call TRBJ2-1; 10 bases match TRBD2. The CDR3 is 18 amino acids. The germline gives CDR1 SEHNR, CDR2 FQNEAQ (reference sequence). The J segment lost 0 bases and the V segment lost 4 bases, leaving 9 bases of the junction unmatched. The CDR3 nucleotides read TGTGCCAGCAGCTCAAGCTTAGCGGGGGGCTTCTCCTACAATGAGCAGTTCTTC. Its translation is CASSSSLAGGFSYNEQFF.

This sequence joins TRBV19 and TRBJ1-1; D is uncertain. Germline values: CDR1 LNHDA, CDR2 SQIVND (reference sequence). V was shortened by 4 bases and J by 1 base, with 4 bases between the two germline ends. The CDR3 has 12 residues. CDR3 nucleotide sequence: TGTGCCAGTAGTACGGGGAACACTGAAGCTTTCTTT. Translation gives CASSTGNTEAFF.

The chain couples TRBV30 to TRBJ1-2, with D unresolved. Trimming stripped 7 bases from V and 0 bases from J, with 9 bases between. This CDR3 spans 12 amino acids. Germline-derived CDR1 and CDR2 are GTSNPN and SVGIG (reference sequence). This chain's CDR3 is CASQFTNYGYTF. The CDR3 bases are TGTGCCTCACAGTTTACTAACTATGGCTACACCTTC.

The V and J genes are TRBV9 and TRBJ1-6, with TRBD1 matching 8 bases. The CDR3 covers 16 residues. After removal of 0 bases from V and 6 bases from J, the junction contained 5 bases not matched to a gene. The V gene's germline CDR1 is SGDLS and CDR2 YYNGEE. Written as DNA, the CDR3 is TGTGCCAGCAGCGTAGGGGCAGGGGGCTCTAATTCACCCCTCCACTTT. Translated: CASSVGAGGSNSPLHF.

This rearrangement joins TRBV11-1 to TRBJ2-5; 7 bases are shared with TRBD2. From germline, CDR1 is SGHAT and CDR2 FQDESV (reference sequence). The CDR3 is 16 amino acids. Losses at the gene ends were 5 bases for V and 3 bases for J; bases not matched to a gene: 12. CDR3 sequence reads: CASSTVRDYPEETQYF. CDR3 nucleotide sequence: TGTGCCAGCAGCACCGTCCGGGACTATCCTGAAGAGACCCAGTACTTC. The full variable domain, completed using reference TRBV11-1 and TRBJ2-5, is EAEVAQSPRYKITEKSQAVAFWCDPISGHATLYWYRQILGQGPELLVQFQDESVVDDSQLPKDRFSAERLKGVDSTLKIQPAELGDSAMYLCASSTVRDYPEETQYFGPGTRLLVL.

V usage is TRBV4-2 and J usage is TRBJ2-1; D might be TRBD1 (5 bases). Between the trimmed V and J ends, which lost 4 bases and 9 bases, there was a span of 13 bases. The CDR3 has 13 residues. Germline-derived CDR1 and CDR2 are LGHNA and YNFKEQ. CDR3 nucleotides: TGTGCCAGCAGCCTACTAACAGGAGTTGAGCAGTTCTTC. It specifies CASSLLTGVEQFF.

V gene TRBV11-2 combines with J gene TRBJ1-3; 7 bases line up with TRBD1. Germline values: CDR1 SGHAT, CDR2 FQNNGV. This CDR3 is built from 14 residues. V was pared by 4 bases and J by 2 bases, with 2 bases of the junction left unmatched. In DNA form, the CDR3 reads TGTGCCAGCAGCTCCACAGGGGCTGGAAACACCATATATTTT. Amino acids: CASSSTGAGNTIYF.

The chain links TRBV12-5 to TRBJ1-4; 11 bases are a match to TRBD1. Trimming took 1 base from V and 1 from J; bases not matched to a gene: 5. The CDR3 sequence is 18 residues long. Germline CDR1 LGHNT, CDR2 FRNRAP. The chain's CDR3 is CASGLEVGQGGTNEKLFF. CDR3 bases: TGTGCTAGTGGTTTGGAGGTGGGACAGGGGGGAACTAATGAAAAACTGTTTTTT.

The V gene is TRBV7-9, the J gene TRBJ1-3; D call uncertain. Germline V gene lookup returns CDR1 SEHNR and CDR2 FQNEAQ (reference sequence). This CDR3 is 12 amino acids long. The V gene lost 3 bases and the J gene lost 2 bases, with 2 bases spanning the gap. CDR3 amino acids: CASSLAGNTIYF. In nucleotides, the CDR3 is TGTGCCAGCAGCTTGGCTGGAAACACCATATATTTT.

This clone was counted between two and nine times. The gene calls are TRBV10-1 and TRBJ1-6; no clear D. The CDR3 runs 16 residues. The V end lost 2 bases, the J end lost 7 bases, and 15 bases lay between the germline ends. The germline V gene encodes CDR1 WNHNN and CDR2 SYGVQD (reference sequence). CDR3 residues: CASSEISLALNSPLHF. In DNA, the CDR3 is TGCGCCAGCAGTGAGATCAGTTTGGCGTTAAATTCACCCCTCCACTTT.

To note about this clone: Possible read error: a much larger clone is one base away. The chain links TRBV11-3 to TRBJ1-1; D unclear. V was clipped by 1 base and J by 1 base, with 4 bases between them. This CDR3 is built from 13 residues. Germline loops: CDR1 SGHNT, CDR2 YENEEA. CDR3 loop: CASSLGGNTEAFF. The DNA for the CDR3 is TGTGCCAGCAGCTTAGGAGGGAACACTGAAGCTTTCTTT.

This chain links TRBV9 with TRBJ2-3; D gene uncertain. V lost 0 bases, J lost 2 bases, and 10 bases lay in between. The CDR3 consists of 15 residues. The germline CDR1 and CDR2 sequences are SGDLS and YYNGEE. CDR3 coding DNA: TGTGCCAGCAGCGTAGAAGGATACCTCACAGATACGCAGTATTTT. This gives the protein CASSVEGYLTDTQYF. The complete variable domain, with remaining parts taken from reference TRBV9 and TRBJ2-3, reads DSGVTQTPKHLITATGQRVTLRCSPRSGDLSVYWYQQSLDQGLQFLIQYYNGEERAKGNILERFSAQQFPDLHSELNLSSLELGDSALYFCASSVEGYLTDTQYFGPGTRLTVL.

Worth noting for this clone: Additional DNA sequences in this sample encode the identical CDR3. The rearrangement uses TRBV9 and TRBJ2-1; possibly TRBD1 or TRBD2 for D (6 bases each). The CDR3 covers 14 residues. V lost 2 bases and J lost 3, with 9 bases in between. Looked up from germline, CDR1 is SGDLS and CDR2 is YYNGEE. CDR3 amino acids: CASSVGGVYNEQFF. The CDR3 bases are TGTGCCAGCAGCGTGGGGGGCGTCTACAATGAGCAGTTCTTC.

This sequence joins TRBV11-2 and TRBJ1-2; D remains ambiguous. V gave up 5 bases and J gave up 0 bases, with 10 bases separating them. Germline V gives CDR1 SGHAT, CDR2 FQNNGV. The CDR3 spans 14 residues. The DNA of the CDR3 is TGTGCCAGCAGCCCTCTGATAGCTAACTATGGCTACACCTTC. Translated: CASSPLIANYGYTF.

CDR3 nucleotide sequence: TGCGCCAGCGGGAATGAAAAACTGTTTTTT. Amino acid sequence: CASGNEKLFF. This chain links TRBV4-1 with TRBJ1-4; D is unresolved. Per germline, CDR1 MGHRA and CDR2 YSYEKL. V gave up 8 bases and J gave up 5 bases, with 3 bases separating them. The CDR3 has 10 amino acids.

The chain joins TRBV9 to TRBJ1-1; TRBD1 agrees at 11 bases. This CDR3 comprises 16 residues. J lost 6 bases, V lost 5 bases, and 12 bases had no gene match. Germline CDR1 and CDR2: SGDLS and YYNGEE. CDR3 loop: CASSESGTGGFAEAFF. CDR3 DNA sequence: TGTGCCAGCAGTGAGTCCGGGACAGGGGGATTCGCTGAAGCTTTCTTT. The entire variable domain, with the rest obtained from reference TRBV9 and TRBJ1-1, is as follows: DSGVTQTPKHLITATGQRVTLRCSPRSGDLSVYWYQQSLDQGLQFLIQYYNGEERAKGNILERFSAQQFPDLHSELNLSSLELGDSALYFCASSESGTGGFAEAFFGQGTRLTVV.

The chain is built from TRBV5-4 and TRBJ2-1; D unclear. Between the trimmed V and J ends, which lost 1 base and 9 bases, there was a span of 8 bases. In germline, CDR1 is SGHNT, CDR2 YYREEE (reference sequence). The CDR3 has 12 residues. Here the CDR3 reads CASSLFNSEQFF. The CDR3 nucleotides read TGTGCCAGCAGCTTGTTCAATAGTGAGCAGTTCTTC. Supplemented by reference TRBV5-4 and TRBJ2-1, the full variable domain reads ETGVTQSPTHLIKTRGQQVTLRCSSQSGHNTVSWYQQALGQGPQFIFQYYREEENGRGNFPPRFSGLQFPNYSSELNVNALELDDSALYLCASSLFNSEQFFGPGTRLTVL.

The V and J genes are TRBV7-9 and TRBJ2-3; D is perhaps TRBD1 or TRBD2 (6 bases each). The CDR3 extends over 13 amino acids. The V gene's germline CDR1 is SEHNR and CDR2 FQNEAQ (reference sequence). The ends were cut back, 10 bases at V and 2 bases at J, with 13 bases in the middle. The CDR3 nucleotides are TGTGCCATTACGGGGGCGCTCACAGATACGCAGTATTTT. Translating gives CAITGALTDTQYF.

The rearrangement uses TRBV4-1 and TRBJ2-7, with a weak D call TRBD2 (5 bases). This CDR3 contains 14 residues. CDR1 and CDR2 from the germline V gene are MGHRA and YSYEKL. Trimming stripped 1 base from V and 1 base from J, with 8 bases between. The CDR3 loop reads CASSQGGVSYEQYF. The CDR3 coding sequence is TGCGCCAGCAGCCAAGGGGGAGTTTCCTACGAGCAGTACTTC.

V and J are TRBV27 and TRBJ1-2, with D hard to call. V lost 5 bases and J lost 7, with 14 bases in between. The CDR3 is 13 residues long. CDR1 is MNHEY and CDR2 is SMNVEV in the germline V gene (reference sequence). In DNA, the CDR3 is TGTGCCAGCAGTCCCCAGACGGCGGCTGGCTACACCTTC. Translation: CASSPQTAAGYTF.

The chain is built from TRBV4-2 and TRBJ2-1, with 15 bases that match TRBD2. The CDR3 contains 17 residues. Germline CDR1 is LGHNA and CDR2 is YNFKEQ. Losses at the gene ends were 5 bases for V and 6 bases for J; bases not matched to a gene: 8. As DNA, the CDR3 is TGTGCCAGCAGCAAACGGACTAGCGGGGGGGATGGCAATGAGCAGTTCTTC. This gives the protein CASSKRTSGGDGNEQFF.

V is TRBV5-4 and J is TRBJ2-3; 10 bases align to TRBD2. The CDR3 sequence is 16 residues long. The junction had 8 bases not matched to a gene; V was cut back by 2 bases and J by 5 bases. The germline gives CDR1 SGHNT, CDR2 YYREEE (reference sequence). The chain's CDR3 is CASSLPAGGPLDTQYF. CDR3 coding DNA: TGTGCCAGCAGCTTACCAGCGGGGGGGCCTTTAGATACGCAGTATTTT.

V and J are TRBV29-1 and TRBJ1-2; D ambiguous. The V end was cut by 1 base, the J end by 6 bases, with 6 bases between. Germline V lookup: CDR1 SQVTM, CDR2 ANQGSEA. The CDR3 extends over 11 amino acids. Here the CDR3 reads CSVEGVNGYTF. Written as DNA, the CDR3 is TGCAGCGTTGAAGGTGTGAATGGCTACACCTTC. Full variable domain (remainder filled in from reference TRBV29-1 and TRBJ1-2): SAVISQKPSRDICQRGTSLTIQCQVDSQVTMMFWYRQQPGQSLTLIATANQGSEATYESGFVIDKFPISRPNLTFSTLTVSNMSPEDSSIYLCSVEGVNGYTFGSGTRLTVV.

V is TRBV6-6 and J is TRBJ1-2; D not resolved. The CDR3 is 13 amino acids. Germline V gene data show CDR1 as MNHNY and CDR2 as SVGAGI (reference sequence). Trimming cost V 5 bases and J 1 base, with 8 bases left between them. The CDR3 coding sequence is TGTGCCAGCAGTCCTGGATTTAACTATGGCTACACCTTC. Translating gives CASSPGFNYGYTF.